The 20 T cell receptor beta chains listed next were all sequenced from one sample in a study of blood T cell repertoires in COVID-19. Generated by immunoSEQ multiplex PCR, the TCRdb table keeps only in-frame clones and is missing some. The sample contains approximately 270,000 clones, 91% of which appear only once. Source material: PBMCs or T cells enriched from blood (not recorded which). The receptors come from a human donor in a cohort exposed to, infected with or recovered from COVID-19 (not recorded which). The donor label of this sample is uncertain.

This clone was observed a handful of times. The chain recombines TRBV10-1 with TRBJ2-7; 7 bases are shared with TRBD1. Germline V gene sequence: CDR1 WNHNN, CDR2 SYGVQD (reference sequence). After removal of 8 bases from V and 4 bases from J, the junction contained 11 bases not matched to a gene. The CDR3 sequence is 14 residues long. CDR3 protein: CASSPGQPVYEQYF. CDR3 nucleotides: TGCGCCAGCTCGCCGGGACAGCCCGTATACGAGCAGTACTTC.

The J gene is TRBJ2-2, the V gene TRBV15; TRBD2 matches 7 bases. The CDR3 consists of 15 residues. V lost 1 base, J lost 4 bases, and 3 bases stayed unmatched. Germline values: CDR1 LNHNV, CDR2 YYDKDF (reference sequence). CDR3 sequence (DNA): TGTGCCACCAGCAGAGGGGAGGGTAGCACCGGGGAGCTGTTTTTT. The encoded protein is CATSRGEGSTGELFF.

CDR3 sequence: CASSYKTGTNTEAFF. The CDR3 DNA is TGTGCCAGCAGTTACAAAACAGGGACGAACACTGAAGCTTTCTTT. The chain links TRBV6-5 to TRBJ1-1, with D possibly TRBD1 on 6 matching bases. The CDR3 totals 15 residues. V was trimmed by 2 bases and J by 1 base, leaving 11 bases between them. Germline lookup yields CDR1 MNHEY and CDR2 SVGAGI.

The V and J genes are TRBV6-1 and TRBJ2-7; 12 bases map to TRBD2. Germline-derived CDR1 and CDR2 are MNHNS and SASEGT. The CDR3 loop spans 15 amino acids. V shed 1 base and J 4 bases; nucleotides not matched to a gene: 2. The CDR3 DNA follows: TGTGCCAGCAGTGAAGAGACTAGCGGGGGTTACGAGCAGTACTTC. Amino acids: CASSEETSGGYEQYF.

The V gene is TRBV5-6, the J gene TRBJ1-2; 8 nucleotides agree with TRBD1. The length of the CDR3 is 13 residues. The V gene's germline CDR1 is SGHDT and CDR2 YYEEEE. Unmatched junction bases numbered 3, after V lost 4 bases and J lost 4 bases. The CDR3 loop reads CASSRQGLYGYTF. The CDR3 DNA is TGTGCCAGCAGCCGACAGGGGCTCTATGGCTACACCTTC.

V and J are TRBV7-3 and TRBJ2-3; D gene ambiguous. CDR3 size: 11 residues. Germline lookup yields CDR1 SGHTA and CDR2 FQGTGA. Trimming took 3 bases from V and 6 from J, leaving 4 bases between them. In DNA, the CDR3 is TGTGCCAGCAGCTTCGGGGATACGCAGTATTTT. Its translation: CASSFGDTQYF. Full variable domain (outside the CDR3, taken from reference TRBV7-3 and TRBJ2-3): GAGVSQTPSNKVTEKGKYVELRCDPISGHTALYWYRQSLGQGPEFLIYFQGTGAADDSGLPNDRFFAVRPEGSVSTLKIQRTERGDSAVYLCASSFGDTQYFGPGTRLTVL.

This sequence joins TRBV30 and TRBJ2-1; no reliable D call. Trimming removed 4 bases at V and 14 bases at J, with 15 bases between. The germline V gene encodes CDR1 GTSNPN and CDR2 SVGIG (reference sequence). The CDR3 covers 11 residues. The CDR3 region is CAWKSGTLEFF. The CDR3, as DNA: TGTGCCTGGAAAAGTGGCACTCTAGAGTTCTTC.

The rearrangement links TRBV29-1 to TRBJ1-2; TRBD1 might be the D (5 bases). This CDR3 contains 13 residues. V was trimmed by 3 bases and J by 2 bases, leaving 10 bases between them. CDR1 and CDR2 from the germline V gene are SQVTM and ANQGSEA. Here the CDR3 DNA reads TGCAGCGTTGAGCCCCGGGGGAACTATGGCTACACCTTC. Protein sequence: CSVEPRGNYGYTF.

This clone was recorded a few times. The rearrangement uses TRBV7-9 and TRBJ1-5; the D is unclear. The CDR3 runs 13 residues. Germline V lookup: CDR1 SEHNR, CDR2 FQNEAQ (reference sequence). V shed 3 bases and J shed 4 bases, with 7 bases lying between them. CDR3: CASSLRENQPQHF. Written as DNA, the CDR3 is TGTGCCAGCAGCTTGAGAGAGAATCAGCCCCAGCATTTT.

Written as DNA, the CDR3 is TGTGCCAGCAGTAAGGACAGGAACTATGGCTACACCTTC. Amino acid sequence: CASSKDRNYGYTF. This chain joins TRBV11-2 and TRBJ1-2, with TRBD1 matching over 7 bases. Trimming removed 6 bases from V and 2 bases from J; junction bases left unmatched: 3. CDR3 length equals 13 residues. Per germline, CDR1 SGHAT and CDR2 FQNNGV.

Of note for this clone: The same CDR3 arises from other DNA sequences in this sample as well. V gene TRBV30 combines with J gene TRBJ2-6, with D perhaps TRBD1 (6 bases). Germline CDR1 is GTSNPN and CDR2 is SVGIG (reference sequence). Trimming shortened V by 0 bases and J by 4 bases, and 10 bases separated the two germline ends. The CDR3 length is 15 residues. The CDR3 sequence: CAWSVLGAGANVLTF. CDR3 nucleotide sequence: TGTGCCTGGAGTGTACTGGGGGCCGGGGCCAACGTCCTGACTTTC.

This clone appeared a single time. This sequence joins TRBV5-1 and TRBJ2-2, with 10 bases fitting TRBD2. Germline-derived CDR1 and CDR2 are SGHRS and YFSETQ. J gave up 3 bases and V 3 bases, and 5 bases lay outside the gene matches. The CDR3 loop spans 16 amino acids. DNA for the CDR3: TGCGCCAGCAGCTCTGGACTAGCGGACTACACCGGGGAGCTGTTTTTT. Translation gives CASSSGLADYTGELFF.

This chain joins TRBV9 and TRBJ2-1; 14 nucleotides align to TRBD2. This CDR3 has 16 residues. From germline, CDR1 is SGDLS and CDR2 YYNGEE. The V segment lost 1 base and the J segment 9 bases; nucleotides outside the gene matches: 6. CDR3 sequence: CASSVSIGLAGGEQFF. In nucleotides, the CDR3 is TGTGCCAGCAGCGTATCGATCGGACTAGCGGGGGGTGAGCAGTTCTTC.

The rearrangement joins TRBV30 to TRBJ1-3; the match to TRBD1 covers 7 bases. The CDR3 is 16 residues long. Looked up from germline, CDR1 is GTSNPN and CDR2 is SVGIG (reference sequence). V shed 1 base, J shed 4 bases, and the junction held 10 bases outside the gene matches. In nucleotides, the CDR3 is TGTGCCTGGAGTGGAGGGGGCGCTGTGTGGGGAAACACCATATATTTT. This encodes CAWSGGGAVWGNTIYF.

This sequence joins TRBV6-5 and TRBJ1-2; tentative D call: TRBD1 (5 bases). V lost 7 bases, J lost 4 bases, and 13 bases lay in between. CDR3 length: 13 amino acids. Germline V CDR1 and CDR2: MNHEY, SVGAGI. CDR3 nucleotides: TGTGCCAGCACTACGGGGGAAGGCTATGGCTACACCTTC. Residues: CASTTGEGYGYTF.

The genes are TRBV12-5 and TRBJ2-7; possible D gene TRBD1, 5 bases. The CDR3 contains 16 residues. V was clipped by 5 bases and J by 3 bases, with 20 bases between them. Germline V lookup: CDR1 LGHNT, CDR2 FRNRAP. CDR3 bases: TGTGCTAGTGGTCCTGGTACAGGCCAGGGCCACTACGAGCAGTACTTC. Translating gives CASGPGTGQGHYEQYF.

The rearrangement links TRBV5-1 to TRBJ1-1; 9 nucleotides line up with TRBD1. The CDR3 is 14 amino acids. After removal of 4 bases from V and 4 bases from J, the junction contained 5 bases not matched to a gene. Germline loops: CDR1 SGHRS, CDR2 YFSETQ. CDR3 amino acids: CASSRDREGTEAFF. CDR3 DNA sequence: TGCGCCAGCAGCCGGGACAGGGAGGGCACTGAAGCTTTCTTT.

The chain recombines TRBV19 with TRBJ2-2; maybe TRBD2 (5 bases). The V end lost 7 bases, the J end lost 2 bases, and 11 bases lay between the germline ends. Germline CDR1 and CDR2: LNHDA and SQIVND (reference sequence). This CDR3 is 14 amino acids long. The CDR3 region is CASKAEGNTGELFF. The CDR3 coding sequence is TGTGCCAGTAAAGCAGAGGGCAACACCGGGGAGCTGTTTTTT.

The V and J genes are TRBV5-4 and TRBJ1-1; D is possibly TRBD1 (5 bases). This CDR3 has 16 amino acids. V was trimmed by 0 bases and J by 3 bases, leaving 15 bases between them. Germline CDR1 and CDR2: SGHNT and YYREEE (reference sequence). CDR3: CASSLGGPQAYTEAFF. In DNA form, the CDR3 reads TGTGCCAGCAGCTTGGGGGGCCCACAGGCGTACACTGAAGCTTTCTTT.

DNA of the CDR3: TGTGCCAGCAGCCATTTTTCTAGACGGTCGAACACCGGGGAGCTGTTTTTT. Protein sequence: CASSHFSRRSNTGELFF. This chain joins TRBV11-2 and TRBJ2-2; D gene ambiguous. The CDR3 spans 17 residues. Germline V gives CDR1 SGHAT, CDR2 FQNNGV. V lost 5 bases, J lost 0 bases, and 16 bases lay in between.